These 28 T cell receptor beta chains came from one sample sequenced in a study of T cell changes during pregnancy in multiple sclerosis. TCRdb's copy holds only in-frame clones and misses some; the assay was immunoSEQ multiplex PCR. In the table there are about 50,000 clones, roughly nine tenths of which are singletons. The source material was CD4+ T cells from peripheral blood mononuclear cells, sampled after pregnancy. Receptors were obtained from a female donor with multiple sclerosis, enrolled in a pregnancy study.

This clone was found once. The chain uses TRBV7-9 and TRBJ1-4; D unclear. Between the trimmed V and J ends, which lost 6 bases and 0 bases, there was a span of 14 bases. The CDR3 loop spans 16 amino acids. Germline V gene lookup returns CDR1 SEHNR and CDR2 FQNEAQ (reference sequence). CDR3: CASSYLGRATNEKLFF. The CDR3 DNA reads TGTGCCAGCAGTTACCTGGGTCGGGCAACTAATGAAAAACTGTTTTTT.

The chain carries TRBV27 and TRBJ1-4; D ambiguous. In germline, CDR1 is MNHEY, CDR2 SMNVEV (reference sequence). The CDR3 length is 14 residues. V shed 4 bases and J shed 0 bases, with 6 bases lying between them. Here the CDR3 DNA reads TGTGCCAGCAGTTCTACAGCAACTAATGAAAAACTGTTTTTT. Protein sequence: CASSSTATNEKLFF.

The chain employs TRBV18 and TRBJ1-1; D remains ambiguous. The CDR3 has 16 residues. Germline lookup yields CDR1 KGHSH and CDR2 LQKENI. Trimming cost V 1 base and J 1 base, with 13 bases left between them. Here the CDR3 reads CASSPLAGSENTEAFF. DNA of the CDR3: TGTGCCAGCTCACCACTAGCCGGGTCGGAGAACACTGAAGCTTTCTTT.

The CDR3 sequence: CASSLAGVGETQYF. CDR3 DNA sequence: TGTGCCAGCAGCTTAGCGGGAGTAGGAGAGACCCAGTACTTC. This sequence joins TRBV7-7 and TRBJ2-5, with D possibly matching TRBD2 (5 bases). The CDR3 is made up of 14 amino acids. Germline V lookup: CDR1 SSHAT, CDR2 FNYEAQ (reference sequence). V lost 0 bases to trimming and J lost 4 bases, with 9 bases between them.

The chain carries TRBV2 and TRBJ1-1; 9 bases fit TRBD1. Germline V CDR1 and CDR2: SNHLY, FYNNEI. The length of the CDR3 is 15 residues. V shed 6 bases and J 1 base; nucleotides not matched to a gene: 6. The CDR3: CASRREGQGNTEAFF. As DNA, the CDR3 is TGTGCCAGCAGGAGGGAGGGACAGGGGAACACTGAAGCTTTCTTT.

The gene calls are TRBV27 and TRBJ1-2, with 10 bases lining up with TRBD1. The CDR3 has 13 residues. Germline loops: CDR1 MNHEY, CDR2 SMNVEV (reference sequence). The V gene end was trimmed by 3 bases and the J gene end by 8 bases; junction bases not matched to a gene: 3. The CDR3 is CASSFATGGGYTF. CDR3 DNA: TGTGCCAGCAGTTTCGCGACAGGGGGCGGCTACACCTTC.

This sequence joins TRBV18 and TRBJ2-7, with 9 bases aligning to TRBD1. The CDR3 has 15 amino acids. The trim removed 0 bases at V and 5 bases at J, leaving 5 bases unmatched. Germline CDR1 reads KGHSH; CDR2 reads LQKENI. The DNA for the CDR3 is TGTGCCAGCTCACCACCGTTACAGGGGGCTGACGAGCAGTACTTC. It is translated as CASSPPLQGADEQYF.

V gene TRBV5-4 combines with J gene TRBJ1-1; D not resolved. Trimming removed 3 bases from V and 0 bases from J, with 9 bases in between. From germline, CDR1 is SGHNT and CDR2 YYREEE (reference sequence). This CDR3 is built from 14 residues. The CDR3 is CASSWTEMNTEAFF. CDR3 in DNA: TGTGCCAGCAGCTGGACTGAGATGAACACTGAAGCTTTCTTT.

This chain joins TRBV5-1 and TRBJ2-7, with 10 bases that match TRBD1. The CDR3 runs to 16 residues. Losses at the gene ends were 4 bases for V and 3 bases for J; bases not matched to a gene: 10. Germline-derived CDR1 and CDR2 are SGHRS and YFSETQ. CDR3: CASSTQPGTGVYEQYF. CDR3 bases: TGCGCCAGCAGCACTCAACCTGGGACAGGGGTCTACGAGCAGTACTTC.

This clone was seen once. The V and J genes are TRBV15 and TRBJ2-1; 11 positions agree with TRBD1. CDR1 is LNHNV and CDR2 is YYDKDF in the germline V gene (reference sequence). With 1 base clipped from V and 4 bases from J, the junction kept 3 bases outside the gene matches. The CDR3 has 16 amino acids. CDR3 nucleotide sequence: TGTGCCACCAGCAGAGCCGGGACAGGGGGTTACAATGAGCAGTTCTTC. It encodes CATSRAGTGGYNEQFF.

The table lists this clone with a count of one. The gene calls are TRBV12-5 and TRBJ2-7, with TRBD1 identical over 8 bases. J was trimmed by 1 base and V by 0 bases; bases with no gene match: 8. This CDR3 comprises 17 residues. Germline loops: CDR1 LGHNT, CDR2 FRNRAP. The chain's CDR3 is CASGLVLDRGWSYEQYF. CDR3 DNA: TGTGCTAGTGGTTTGGTACTCGACAGGGGTTGGTCCTACGAGCAGTACTTC.

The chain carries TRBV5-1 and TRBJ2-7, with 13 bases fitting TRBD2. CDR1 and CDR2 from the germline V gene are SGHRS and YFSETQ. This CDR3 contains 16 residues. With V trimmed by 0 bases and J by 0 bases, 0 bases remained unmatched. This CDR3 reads CASSLGTSGSSYEQYF. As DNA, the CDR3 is TGCGCCAGCAGCTTGGGGACTAGCGGGAGCTCCTACGAGCAGTACTTC.

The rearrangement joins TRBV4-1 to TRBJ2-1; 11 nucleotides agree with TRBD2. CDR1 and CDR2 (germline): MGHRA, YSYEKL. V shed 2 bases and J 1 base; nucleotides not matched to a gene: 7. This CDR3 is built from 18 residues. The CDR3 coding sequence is TGCGCCAGCAGCCAACCGACTAGCGGGAAGTTATCCTACAATGAGCAGTTCTTC. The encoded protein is CASSQPTSGKLSYNEQFF.

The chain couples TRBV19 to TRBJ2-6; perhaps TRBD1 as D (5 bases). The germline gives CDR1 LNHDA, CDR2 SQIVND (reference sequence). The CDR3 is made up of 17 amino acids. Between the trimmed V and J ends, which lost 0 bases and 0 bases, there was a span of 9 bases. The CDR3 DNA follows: TGTGCCAGTAGTATAGATCAAGGGGACTCTGGGGCCAACGTCCTGACTTTC. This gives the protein CASSIDQGDSGANVLTF.

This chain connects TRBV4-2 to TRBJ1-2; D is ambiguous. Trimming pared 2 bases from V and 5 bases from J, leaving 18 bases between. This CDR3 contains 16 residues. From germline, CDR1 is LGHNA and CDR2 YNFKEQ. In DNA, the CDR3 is TGTGCCAGCAGCCAAATTAGTGTCTCACGGTTGTATGGCTACACCTTC. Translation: CASSQISVSRLYGYTF.

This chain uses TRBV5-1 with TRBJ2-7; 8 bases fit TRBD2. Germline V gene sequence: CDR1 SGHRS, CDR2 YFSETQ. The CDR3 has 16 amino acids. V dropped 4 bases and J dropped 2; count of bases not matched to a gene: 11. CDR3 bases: TGCGCCAGCAGCAGACAGGCGCAAGCGGGAGCCTACGAGCAGTACTTC. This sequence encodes CASSRQAQAGAYEQYF.

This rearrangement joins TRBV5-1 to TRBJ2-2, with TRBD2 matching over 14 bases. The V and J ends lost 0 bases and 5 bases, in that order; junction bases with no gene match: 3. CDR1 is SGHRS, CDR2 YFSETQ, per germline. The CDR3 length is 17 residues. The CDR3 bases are TGCGCCAGCAGCTTGGGACTAGCGGGAGGGCGGACCGGGGAGCTGTTTTTT. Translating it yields CASSLGLAGGRTGELFF.

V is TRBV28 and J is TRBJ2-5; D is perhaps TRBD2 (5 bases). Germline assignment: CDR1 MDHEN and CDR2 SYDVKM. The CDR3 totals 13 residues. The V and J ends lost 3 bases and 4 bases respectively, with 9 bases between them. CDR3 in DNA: TGTGCCAGCAGTTTCCCTAGCTTAGAGACCCAGTACTTC. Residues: CASSFPSLETQYF.

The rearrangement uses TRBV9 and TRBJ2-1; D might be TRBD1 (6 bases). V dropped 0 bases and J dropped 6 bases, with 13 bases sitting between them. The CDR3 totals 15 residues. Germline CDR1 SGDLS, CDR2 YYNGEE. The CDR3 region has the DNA TGTGCCAGCAGCGTAGCTGTTGGACAGTTCAATGAGCAGTTCTTC. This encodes CASSVAVGQFNEQFF.

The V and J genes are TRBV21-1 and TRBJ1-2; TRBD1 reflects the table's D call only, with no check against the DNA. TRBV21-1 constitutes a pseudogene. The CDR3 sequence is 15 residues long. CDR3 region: CASSKTGGGSYGYTF. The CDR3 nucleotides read TGTGCCAGCAGCAAAACTGGAGGGGGCAGCTATGGCTACACCTTC.

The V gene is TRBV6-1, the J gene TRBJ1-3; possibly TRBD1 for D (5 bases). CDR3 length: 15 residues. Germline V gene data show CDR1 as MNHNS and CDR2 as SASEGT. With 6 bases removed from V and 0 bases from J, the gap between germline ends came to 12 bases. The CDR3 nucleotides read TGTGCCAGCAGGGCGGGACTCCGCTCTGGAAACACCATATATTTT. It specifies CASRAGLRSGNTIYF.

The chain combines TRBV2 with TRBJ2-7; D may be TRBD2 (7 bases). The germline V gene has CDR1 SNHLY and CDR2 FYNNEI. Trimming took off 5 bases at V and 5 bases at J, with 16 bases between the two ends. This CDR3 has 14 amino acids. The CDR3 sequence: CASSPGGPLHEQYF. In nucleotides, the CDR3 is TGTGCCAGCAGTCCCGGGGGGCCCCTCCACGAGCAGTACTTC.

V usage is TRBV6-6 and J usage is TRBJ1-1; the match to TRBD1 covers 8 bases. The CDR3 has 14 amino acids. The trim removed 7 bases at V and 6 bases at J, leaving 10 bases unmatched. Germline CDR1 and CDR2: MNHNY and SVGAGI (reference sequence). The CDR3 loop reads CASTQPGGQAEAFF. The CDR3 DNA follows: TGTGCCAGCACCCAACCAGGGGGCCAGGCTGAAGCTTTCTTT.

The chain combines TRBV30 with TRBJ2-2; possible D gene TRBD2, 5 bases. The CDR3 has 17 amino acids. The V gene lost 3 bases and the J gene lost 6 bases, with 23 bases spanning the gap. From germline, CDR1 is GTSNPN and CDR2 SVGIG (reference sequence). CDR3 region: CAWRHLSGSLSAGELFF. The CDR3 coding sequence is TGTGCCTGGAGACATTTATCGGGGTCTTTGAGCGCCGGGGAGCTGTTTTTT.

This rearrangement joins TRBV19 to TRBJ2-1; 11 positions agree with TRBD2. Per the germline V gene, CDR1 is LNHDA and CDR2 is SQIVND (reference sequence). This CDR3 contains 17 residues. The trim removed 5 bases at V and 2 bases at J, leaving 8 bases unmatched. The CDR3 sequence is CASSGMGLAETYNEQFF. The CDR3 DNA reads TGTGCCAGTAGTGGGATGGGACTAGCGGAAACCTACAATGAGCAGTTCTTC.

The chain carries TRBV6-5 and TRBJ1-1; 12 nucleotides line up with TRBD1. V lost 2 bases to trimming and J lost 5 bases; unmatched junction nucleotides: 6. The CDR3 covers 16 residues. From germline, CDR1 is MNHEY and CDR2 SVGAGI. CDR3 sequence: CASSYGGTGGLTEAFF. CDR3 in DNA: TGTGCCAGCAGTTACGGTGGGACAGGGGGCTTAACTGAAGCTTTCTTT.

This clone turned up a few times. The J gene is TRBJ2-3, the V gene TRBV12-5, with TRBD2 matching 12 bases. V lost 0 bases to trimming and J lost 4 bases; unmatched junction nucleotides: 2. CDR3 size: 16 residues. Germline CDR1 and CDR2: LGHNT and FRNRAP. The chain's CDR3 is CASGLVLAGGPDTQYF. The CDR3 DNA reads TGTGCTAGTGGTTTGGTACTAGCGGGAGGACCAGATACGCAGTATTTT.

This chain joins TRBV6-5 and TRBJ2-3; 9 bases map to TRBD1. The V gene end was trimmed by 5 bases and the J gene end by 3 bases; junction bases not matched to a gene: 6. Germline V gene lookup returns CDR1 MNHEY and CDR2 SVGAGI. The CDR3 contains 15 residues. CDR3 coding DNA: TGTGCCAGCAGTAGTCCGGGACAGGGAACAGATACGCAGTATTTT. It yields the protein CASSSPGQGTDTQYF.